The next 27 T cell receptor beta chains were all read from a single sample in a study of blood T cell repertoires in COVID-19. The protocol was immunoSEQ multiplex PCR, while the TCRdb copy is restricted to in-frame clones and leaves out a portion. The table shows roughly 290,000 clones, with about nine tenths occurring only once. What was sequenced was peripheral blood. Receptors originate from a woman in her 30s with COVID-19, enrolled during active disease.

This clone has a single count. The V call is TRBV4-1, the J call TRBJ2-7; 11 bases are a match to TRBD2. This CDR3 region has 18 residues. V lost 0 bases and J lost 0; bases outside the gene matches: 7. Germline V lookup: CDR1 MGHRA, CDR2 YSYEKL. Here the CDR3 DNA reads TGCGCCAGCAGCCAAGAAGGGTCTAGCGGGAGGAGCTCCTACGAGCAGTACTTC. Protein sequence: CASSQEGSSGRSSYEQYF.

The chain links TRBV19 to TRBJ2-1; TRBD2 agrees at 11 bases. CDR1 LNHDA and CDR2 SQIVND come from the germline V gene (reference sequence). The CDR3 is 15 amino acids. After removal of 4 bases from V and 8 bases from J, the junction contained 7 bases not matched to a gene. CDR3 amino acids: CASSNSGRAPYEQFF. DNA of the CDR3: TGTGCCAGTAGTAATAGCGGGAGGGCCCCCTATGAGCAGTTCTTC.

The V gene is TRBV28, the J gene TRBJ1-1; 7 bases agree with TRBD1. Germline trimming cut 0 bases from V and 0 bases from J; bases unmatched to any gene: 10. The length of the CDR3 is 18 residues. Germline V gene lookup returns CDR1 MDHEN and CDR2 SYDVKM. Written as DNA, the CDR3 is TGTGCCAGCAGTTTATGGATGGGACAGCTTTTCATGAACACTGAAGCTTTCTTT. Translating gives CASSLWMGQLFMNTEAFF. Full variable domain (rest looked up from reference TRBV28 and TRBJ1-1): DVKVTQSSRYLVKRTGEKVFLECVQDMDHENMFWYRQDPGLGLRLIYFSYDVKMKEKGDIPEGYSVSREKKERFSLILESASTNQTSMYLCASSLWMGQLFMNTEAFFGQGTRLTVV.

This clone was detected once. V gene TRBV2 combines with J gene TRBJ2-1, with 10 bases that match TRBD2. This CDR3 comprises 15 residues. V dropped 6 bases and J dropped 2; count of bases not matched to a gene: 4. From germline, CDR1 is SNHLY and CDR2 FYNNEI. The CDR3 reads CASRGGLAAYNEQFF. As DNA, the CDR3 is TGTGCCAGCAGAGGTGGACTAGCGGCCTACAATGAGCAGTTCTTC.

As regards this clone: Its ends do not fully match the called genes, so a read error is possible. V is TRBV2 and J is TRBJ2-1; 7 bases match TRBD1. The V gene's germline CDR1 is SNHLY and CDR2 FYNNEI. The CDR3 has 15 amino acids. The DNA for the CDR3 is TGTGCCAGCAGGGAAGAGACAGGGAGACACAATGAGCAGTTCTTC. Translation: CASREETGRHNEQFF.

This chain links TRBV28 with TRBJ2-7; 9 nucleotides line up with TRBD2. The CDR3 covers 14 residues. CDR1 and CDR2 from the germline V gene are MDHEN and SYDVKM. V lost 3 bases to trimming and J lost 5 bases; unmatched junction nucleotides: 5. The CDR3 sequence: CASSFRLAVNEQYF. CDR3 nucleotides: TGTGCCAGCAGTTTTCGACTAGCGGTGAACGAGCAGTACTTC.

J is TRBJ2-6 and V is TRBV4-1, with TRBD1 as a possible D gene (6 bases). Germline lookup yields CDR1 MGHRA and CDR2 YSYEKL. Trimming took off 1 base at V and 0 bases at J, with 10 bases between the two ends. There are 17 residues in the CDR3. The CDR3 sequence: CASSQGTVHSGANVLTF. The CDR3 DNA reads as TGCGCCAGCAGCCAAGGGACAGTCCACTCTGGGGCCAACGTCCTGACTTTC.

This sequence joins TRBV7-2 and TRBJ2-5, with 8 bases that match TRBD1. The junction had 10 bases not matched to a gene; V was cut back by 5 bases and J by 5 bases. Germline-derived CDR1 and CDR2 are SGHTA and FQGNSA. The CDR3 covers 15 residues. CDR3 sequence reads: CASSPQGQEGETQYF. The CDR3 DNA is TGTGCCAGCAGCCCACAGGGACAGGAGGGGGAGACCCAGTACTTC.

In nucleotides, the CDR3 is TGTGCCTGGAGTCTGACAGGGGGCTTCCAGCCCCAGCATTTT. Its protein is CAWSLTGGFQPQHF. This chain links TRBV30 with TRBJ1-5; 10 bases are shared with TRBD1. CDR3 size: 14 residues. From germline, CDR1 is GTSNPN and CDR2 SVGIG (reference sequence). With 2 bases clipped from V and 7 bases from J, the junction kept 5 bases outside the gene matches.

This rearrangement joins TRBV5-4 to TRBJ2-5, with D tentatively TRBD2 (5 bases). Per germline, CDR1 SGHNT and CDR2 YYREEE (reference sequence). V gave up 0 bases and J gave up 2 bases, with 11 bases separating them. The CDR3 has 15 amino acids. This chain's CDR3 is CASSLVGWEQETQYF. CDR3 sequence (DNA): TGTGCCAGCAGCTTGGTGGGGTGGGAGCAAGAGACCCAGTACTTC.

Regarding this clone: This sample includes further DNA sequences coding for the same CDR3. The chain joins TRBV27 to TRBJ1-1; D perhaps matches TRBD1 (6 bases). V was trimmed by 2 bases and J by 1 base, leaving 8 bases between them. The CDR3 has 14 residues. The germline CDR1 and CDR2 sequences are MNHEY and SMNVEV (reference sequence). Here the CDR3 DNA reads TGTGCCAGCAGTTTAAGCAGGGGGAACACTGAAGCTTTCTTT. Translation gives CASSLSRGNTEAFF.

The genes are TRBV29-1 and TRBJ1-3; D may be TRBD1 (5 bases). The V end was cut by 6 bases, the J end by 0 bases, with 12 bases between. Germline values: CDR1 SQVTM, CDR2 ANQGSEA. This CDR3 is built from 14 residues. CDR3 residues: CSVGGSNSGNTIYF. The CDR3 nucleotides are TGCAGCGTGGGGGGGTCTAACTCTGGAAACACCATATATTTT.

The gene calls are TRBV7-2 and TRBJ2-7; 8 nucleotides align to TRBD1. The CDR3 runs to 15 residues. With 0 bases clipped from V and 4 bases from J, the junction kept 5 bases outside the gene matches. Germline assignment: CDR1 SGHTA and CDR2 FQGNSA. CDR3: CASSLAPGQGYEQYF. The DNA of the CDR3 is TGTGCCAGCAGCTTAGCGCCCGGACAGGGTTACGAGCAGTACTTC.

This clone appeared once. The chain's CDR3 is CATSVGGANEQYF. The CDR3 DNA reads as TGTGCCACCAGTGTGGGAGGGGCAAACGAGCAGTACTTC. This chain connects TRBV24-1 to TRBJ2-7; 7 bases map to TRBD2. This CDR3 is 13 amino acids long. The trim removed 5 bases at V and 5 bases at J, leaving 5 bases unmatched. Looked up from germline, CDR1 is KGHDR and CDR2 is SFDVKD.

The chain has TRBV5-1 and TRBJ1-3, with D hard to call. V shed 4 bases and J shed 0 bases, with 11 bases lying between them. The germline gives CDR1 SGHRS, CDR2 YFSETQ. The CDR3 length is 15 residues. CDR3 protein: CASSITPLSGNTIYF. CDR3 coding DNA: TGCGCCAGCAGCATTACACCGCTCTCTGGAAACACCATATATTTT.

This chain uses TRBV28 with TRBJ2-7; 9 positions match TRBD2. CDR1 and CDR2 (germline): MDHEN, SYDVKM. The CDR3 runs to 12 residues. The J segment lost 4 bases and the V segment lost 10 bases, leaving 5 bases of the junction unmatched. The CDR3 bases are TGTGCCACCTTAGCGGGAGTTTACGAGCAGTACTTC. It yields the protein CATLAGVYEQYF.

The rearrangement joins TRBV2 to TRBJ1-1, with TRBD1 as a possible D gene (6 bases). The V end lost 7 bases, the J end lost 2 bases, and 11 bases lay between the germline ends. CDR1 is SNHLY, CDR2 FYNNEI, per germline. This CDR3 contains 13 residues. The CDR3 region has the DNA TGTGCCAGCACGCAGGGGCGAAACACTGAAGCTTTCTTT. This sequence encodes CASTQGRNTEAFF. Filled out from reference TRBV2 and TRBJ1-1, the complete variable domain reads EPEVTQTPSHQVTQMGQEVILRCVPISNHLYFYWYRQILGQKVEFLVSFYNNEISEKSEIFDDQFSVERPDGSNFTLKIRSTKLEDSAMYFCASTQGRNTEAFFGQGTRLTVV.

CDR3 sequence reads: CAISPDRPNQPQHF. CDR3 DNA sequence: TGTGCCATCAGTCCTGACAGACCCAATCAGCCCCAGCATTTT. The V gene is TRBV10-3, the J gene TRBJ1-5, with a weak D call TRBD1 (5 bases). The CDR3 loop spans 14 amino acids. Between the trimmed V and J ends, which lost 5 bases and 3 bases, there was a span of 11 bases. Germline-derived CDR1 and CDR2 are ENHRY and SYGVKD.

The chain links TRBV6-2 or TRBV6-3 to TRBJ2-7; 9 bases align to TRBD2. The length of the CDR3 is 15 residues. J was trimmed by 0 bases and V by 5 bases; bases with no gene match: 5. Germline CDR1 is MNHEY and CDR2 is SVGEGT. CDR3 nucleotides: TGTGCCAGCAGTCTGGTAGCGGGAGCCTCCTACGAGCAGTACTTC. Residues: CASSLVAGASYEQYF.

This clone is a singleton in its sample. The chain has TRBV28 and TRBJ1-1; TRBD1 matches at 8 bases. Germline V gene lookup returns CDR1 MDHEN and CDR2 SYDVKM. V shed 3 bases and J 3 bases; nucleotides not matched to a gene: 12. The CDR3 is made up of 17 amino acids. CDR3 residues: CASSFPRTGTLDTEAFF. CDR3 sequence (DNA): TGTGCCAGCAGTTTTCCCAGGACAGGGACTTTGGACACTGAAGCTTTCTTT.

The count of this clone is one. This CDR3 reads CASSYSAGNEQYF. Here the CDR3 DNA reads TGTGCCAGCAGTTACTCAGCCGGTAACGAGCAGTACTTC. The chain employs TRBV6-6 and TRBJ2-7; no reliable D call. The CDR3 extends over 13 amino acids. Germline assignment: CDR1 MNHNY and CDR2 SVGAGI (reference sequence). V lost 0 bases and J lost 5, with 8 bases in between.

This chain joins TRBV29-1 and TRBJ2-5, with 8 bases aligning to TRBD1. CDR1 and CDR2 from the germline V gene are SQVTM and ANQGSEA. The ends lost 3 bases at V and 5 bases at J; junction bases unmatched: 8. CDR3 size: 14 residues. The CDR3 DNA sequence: TGCAGCGTTGAGGGACAGGATCTAGAGGAGACCCAGTACTTC. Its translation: CSVEGQDLEETQYF.

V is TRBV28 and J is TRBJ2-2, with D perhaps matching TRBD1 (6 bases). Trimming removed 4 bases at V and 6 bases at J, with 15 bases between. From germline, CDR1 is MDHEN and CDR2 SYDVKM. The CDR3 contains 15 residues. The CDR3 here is CASSSRRGGAGELFF. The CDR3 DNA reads TGTGCCAGCAGTTCACGCAGGGGTGGGGCCGGGGAGCTGTTTTTT.

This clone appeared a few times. The chain's CDR3 is CASSVSVQWGYTF. DNA of the CDR3: TGTGCCAGCAGCGTAAGCGTACAATGGGGCTACACCTTC. The chain employs TRBV9 and TRBJ1-2, with D unclear. V dropped 1 base and J dropped 8 bases, with 12 bases sitting between them. The CDR3 spans 13 residues. Germline values: CDR1 SGDLS, CDR2 YYNGEE.

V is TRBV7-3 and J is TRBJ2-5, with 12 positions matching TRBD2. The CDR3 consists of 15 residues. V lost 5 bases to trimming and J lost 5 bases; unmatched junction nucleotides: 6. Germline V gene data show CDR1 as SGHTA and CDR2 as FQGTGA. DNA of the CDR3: TGTGCCAGCAGCCCGGGACTAGCGGGTTTTGAGACCCAGTACTTC. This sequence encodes CASSPGLAGFETQYF.

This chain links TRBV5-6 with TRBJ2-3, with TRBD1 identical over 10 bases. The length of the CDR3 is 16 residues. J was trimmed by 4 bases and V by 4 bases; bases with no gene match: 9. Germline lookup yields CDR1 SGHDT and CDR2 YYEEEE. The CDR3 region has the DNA TGTGCCAGCAGCCCTAAGAGGACAGGGGGTGCAGATACGCAGTATTTT. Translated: CASSPKRTGGADTQYF. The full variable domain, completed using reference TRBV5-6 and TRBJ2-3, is DAGVTQSPTHLIKTRGQQVTLRCSPKSGHDTVSWYQQALGQGPQFIFQYYEEEERQRGNFPDRFSGHQFPNYSSELNVNALLLGDSALYLCASSPKRTGGADTQYFGPGTRLTVL.

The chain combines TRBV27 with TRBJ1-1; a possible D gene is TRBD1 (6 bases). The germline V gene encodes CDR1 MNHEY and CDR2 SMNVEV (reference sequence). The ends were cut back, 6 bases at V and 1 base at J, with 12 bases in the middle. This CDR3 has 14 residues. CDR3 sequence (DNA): TGTGCCAGCAGGTGGACAGAAACGAACACTGAAGCTTTCTTT. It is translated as CASRWTETNTEAFF.